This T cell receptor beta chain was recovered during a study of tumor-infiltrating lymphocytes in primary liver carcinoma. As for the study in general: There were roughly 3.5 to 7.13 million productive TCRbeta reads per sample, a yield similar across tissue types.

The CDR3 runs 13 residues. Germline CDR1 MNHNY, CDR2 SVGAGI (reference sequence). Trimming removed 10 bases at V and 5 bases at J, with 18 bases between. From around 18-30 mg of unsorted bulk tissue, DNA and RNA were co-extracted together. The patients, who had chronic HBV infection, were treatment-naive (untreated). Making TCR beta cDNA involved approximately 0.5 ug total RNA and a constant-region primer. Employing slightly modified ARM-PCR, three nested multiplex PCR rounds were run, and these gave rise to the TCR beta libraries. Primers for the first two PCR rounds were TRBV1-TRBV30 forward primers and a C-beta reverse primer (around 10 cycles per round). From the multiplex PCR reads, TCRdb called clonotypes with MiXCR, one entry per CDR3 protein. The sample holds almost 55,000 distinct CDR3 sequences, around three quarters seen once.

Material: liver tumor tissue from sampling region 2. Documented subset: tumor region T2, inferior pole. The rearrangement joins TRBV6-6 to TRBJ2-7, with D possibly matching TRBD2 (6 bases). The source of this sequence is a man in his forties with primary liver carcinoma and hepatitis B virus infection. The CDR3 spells CANTDGLSDEQYF. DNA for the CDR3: TGTGCCAACACTGACGGACTATCCGACGAGCAGTACTTC.